The 19 T cell receptor beta chains below all came from one sample that was sequenced in a study of blood T cells in healthy people across ages. A J-beta primer mix and a sample-barcoded 5' primer were used in a second PCR of roughly 7 to 12 cycles. TCRdb reprocessed the 5' RACE reads with MiXCR, giving one entry per CDR3 protein. The sample consists of about 1.8 million distinct CDR3 sequences, roughly 49% of them appearing once. Specimen: blood. These receptors all stem from a woman between 40 and 50 years old in good health.

A note on this clonotype: An end of the junction differs from the germline gene, which may be a read error. The chain carries TRBV13 and TRBJ2-5, with D hard to call. This CDR3 has 13 amino acids. CDR1 PRHDT and CDR2 FYEKMQ come from the germline V gene (reference sequence). CDR3 sequence (DNA): TGTGCCAGCAGCGCCCGAACTCAAGAGATCCAGTACTTC. It is translated as CASSARTQEIQYF. Supplemented by reference TRBV13 and TRBJ2-5, the full variable domain reads AAGVIQSPRHLIKEKRETATLKCYPIPRHDTVYWYQQGPGQDPQFLISFYEKMQSDKGSIPDRFSAQQFSDYHSELNMSSLELGDSALYFCASSARTQEIQYFGPGTRLLVL.

The chain employs TRBV7-2 and TRBJ1-2, with unresolved D. Germline V gene data show CDR1 as SGHTA and CDR2 as FQGNSA. This CDR3 has 14 amino acids. V lost 2 bases, J lost 3 bases, and 10 bases lay in between. DNA for the CDR3: TGTGCCAGCAGCTTAACAGACGGTTACTATGGCTACACCTTC. Translation: CASSLTDGYYGYTF.

V usage is TRBV7-2 and J usage is TRBJ2-1, with D hard to call. This CDR3 contains 15 residues. V lost 5 bases and J 0 bases, leaving 11 bases between the germline ends. Germline assignment: CDR1 SGHTA and CDR2 FQGNSA. CDR3 nucleotide sequence: TGTGCCAGCAGCCTAGACAAGCTCTCCTACAATGAGCAGTTCTTC. Translating it yields CASSLDKLSYNEQFF.

This rearrangement joins TRBV4-2 to TRBJ2-3; TRBD2 matches 12 bases. The V and J ends lost 3 bases and 3 bases, in that order; junction bases with no gene match: 4. The length of the CDR3 is 16 residues. CDR1 and CDR2 from the germline V gene are LGHNA and YNFKEQ. The CDR3 DNA reads TGTGCCAGCAGCCATGAACTAGCGGGGGGAACAGATACGCAGTATTTT. Encoded protein: CASSHELAGGTDTQYF.

This CDR3 reads CAISEGRASYEQYF. DNA for the CDR3: TGTGCCATCAGTGAGGGGCGGGCGTCCTACGAGCAGTACTTC. The gene calls are TRBV10-3 and TRBJ2-7, with TRBD2 as a possible D gene (5 bases). Trimming took 2 bases from V and 1 from J, leaving 9 bases between them. Germline lookup yields CDR1 ENHRY and CDR2 SYGVKD. This CDR3 is built from 14 residues.

The chain employs TRBV5-1 and TRBJ2-5; D not certain. The CDR3 has 16 residues. Trimming removed 0 bases at V and 3 bases at J, with 15 bases between. CDR1 and CDR2 from the germline V gene are SGHRS and YFSETQ. The CDR3 region is CASSLGSLGGKETQYF. The CDR3 DNA follows: TGCGCCAGCAGCTTGGGCTCACTGGGCGGTAAAGAGACCCAGTACTTC.

The chain recombines TRBV4-2 with TRBJ1-2; D is perhaps TRBD1 (5 bases). This CDR3 comprises 15 residues. Trimming stripped 0 bases from V and 8 bases from J, with 16 bases between. CDR1 is LGHNA, CDR2 YNFKEQ, per germline. DNA of the CDR3: TGTGCCAGCAGCCAAGATTGGTCGGGGGGTCAGGGCTACACCTTC. Its protein product is CASSQDWSGGQGYTF.

In the case of this clonotype: The CDR3 ends on some other residue instead of the conserved phenylalanine or tryptophan, so this is likely a read error. This chain links TRBV10-3 with TRBJ2-7; 9 nucleotides agree with TRBD2. This CDR3 has 14 residues. The ends lost 2 bases at V and 6 bases at J; junction bases unmatched: 5. Germline-derived CDR1 and CDR2 are ENHRY and SYGVKD. As DNA, the CDR3 is TGTGCCATCAGTGAGCACCTAGCGGGGATCGAGCAGTACTAC. As protein: CAISEHLAGIEQYY.

The genes are TRBV20-1 and TRBJ2-1, with D possibly TRBD2 on 5 matching bases. V was trimmed by 2 bases and J by 0 bases, leaving 14 bases between them. Germline lookup yields CDR1 DFQATT and CDR2 SNEGSKA (reference sequence). The CDR3 is made up of 16 amino acids. The CDR3 coding sequence is TGCAGTGCTAGACTCATCGGACGGGGCTCCTACAATGAGCAGTTCTTC. This sequence encodes CSARLIGRGSYNEQFF.

The chain recombines TRBV20-1 with TRBJ2-3, with D possibly called TRBD1 or TRBD2 (5 bases each). This CDR3 contains 13 residues. Germline CDR1 reads DFQATT; CDR2 reads SNEGSKA (reference sequence). Trimming removed 2 bases at V and 5 bases at J, with 11 bases between. The CDR3 region is CSARRDGGDTQYF. In nucleotides, the CDR3 is TGCAGTGCTAGACGGGACGGCGGAGATACGCAGTATTTT.

The chain is built from TRBV6-1 and TRBJ1-2; perhaps TRBD1 as D (6 bases). CDR3 length: 11 amino acids. Looked up from germline, CDR1 is MNHNS and CDR2 is SASEGT. V was pared by 2 bases and J by 12 bases, with 10 bases between. CDR3 nucleotides: TGTGCCAGCAGTGAAAGGGGGAGAAACACCTTC. Translation gives CASSERGRNTF.

This clonotype was detected a few times. V gene TRBV5-1 combines with J gene TRBJ2-7; 7 bases fit TRBD2. The V gene end was trimmed by 7 bases and the J gene end by 1 base; junction bases not matched to a gene: 11. Looked up from germline, CDR1 is SGHRS and CDR2 is YFSETQ. The CDR3 has 15 residues. CDR3 DNA sequence: TGCGCCAGCGCGGCGAGCGGGGCCTTTTCCTACGAGCAGTACTTC. Its translation is CASAASGAFSYEQYF.

The J gene is TRBJ1-2, the V gene TRBV20-1; the D gene is possibly TRBD1 (5 bases). The germline gives CDR1 DFQATT, CDR2 SNEGSKA (reference sequence). The CDR3 covers 15 residues. Between the trimmed V and J ends, which lost 0 bases and 4 bases, there was a span of 15 bases. The CDR3 nucleotides are TGCAGTGCTAGAGATAACGGGGACCTATCCTATGGCTACACCTTC. It encodes CSARDNGDLSYGYTF.

The rearrangement uses TRBV6-6 and TRBJ2-1, with D perhaps TRBD1 (6 bases). The germline V gene has CDR1 MNHNY and CDR2 SVGAGI (reference sequence). V lost 5 bases and J 7 bases, leaving 21 bases between the germline ends. The CDR3 contains 16 residues. The CDR3 is CASSSPTGLRGNEQFF. For the CDR3, the DNA is TGTGCCAGCAGTAGCCCGACGGGGTTAAGGGGGAATGAGCAGTTCTTC.

This clonotype has a handful of counts. The chain links TRBV15 to TRBJ2-5; perhaps TRBD2 as D (5 bases). Germline V gene lookup returns CDR1 LNHNV and CDR2 YYDKDF (reference sequence). The CDR3 has 13 residues. Deletions cut 1 base from V and 5 bases from J, with 8 bases between. The CDR3 DNA reads TGTGCCACCAGCAGAGCTAGAGGGGAGACCCAGTACTTC. It encodes CATSRARGETQYF.

V usage is TRBV20-1 and J usage is TRBJ2-3, with D possibly matching TRBD2 (5 bases). Trimming pared 7 bases from V and 6 bases from J, leaving 17 bases between. This CDR3 contains 13 residues. Germline CDR1 and CDR2: DFQATT and SNEGSKA (reference sequence). The CDR3 is CSVLAVVGDTQYF. Written as DNA, the CDR3 is TGCAGTGTTCTAGCAGTCGTGGGGGATACGCAGTATTTT.

This clonotype was seen more than once but under ten times. The J gene is TRBJ2-3, the V gene TRBV20-1, with D unclear. Germline V CDR1 and CDR2: DFQATT, SNEGSKA (reference sequence). The ends were cut back, 5 bases at V and 2 bases at J, with 17 bases in the middle. The CDR3 runs 15 residues. CDR3 coding DNA: TGCAGTGCTCCATCAACCGGGTCCGTCACAGATACGCAGTATTTT. Its protein product is CSAPSTGSVTDTQYF.

This clonotype was seen more than once but under ten times. The CDR3 DNA sequence: TGTGCCAGCAGAGACGGGACTAGCGGGGGGGCCTCCCAAGAGACCCAGTACTTC. It translates to CASRDGTSGGASQETQYF. The chain uses TRBV2 and TRBJ2-5; 16 bases are a match to TRBD2. This CDR3 contains 18 residues. The V and J ends lost 6 bases and 1 base, in that order; junction bases with no gene match: 8. CDR1 is SNHLY and CDR2 is FYNNEI in the germline V gene.

The chain carries TRBV20-1 and TRBJ1-1; unclear D gene. The CDR3 runs to 18 residues. Deletions cut 0 bases from V and 7 bases from J, with 27 bases between. Germline lookup yields CDR1 DFQATT and CDR2 SNEGSKA (reference sequence). CDR3 DNA sequence: TGCAGTGCTAGAGATATGAGATTCTCGGAGCGATCAAGCCTTGAAGCTTTCTTT. This sequence encodes CSARDMRFSERSSLEAFF.